This T cell receptor (beta chain) was obtained from a study of identical twins. Findings and caveats of the study: The models gave estimates that fell short of the out-of-frame TCR alpha sharing seen in monozygotic twins.

This CDR3 region has 13 residues. Germline assignment: CDR1 ENHRY and CDR2 SYGVKD. Trimming left V 6 bases short and J 9 bases short, with 15 bases between. TCRdb re-derived calls from the 5' RACE reads in MiXCR, one entry per CDR3 protein. The sample lists approximately 530,000 distinct CDR3 sequences; around 24% were seen once. Points on this clonotype: Its antigen is not known.

This same sample was also taken into another study, of yellow fever vaccine responses in identical twins.

This receptor was identified in a woman aged 18-29 years in good health. Sequencing was performed on CD4+ T cells sorted from blood. The V and J genes are TRBV10-3 and TRBJ2-1; a possible D gene is TRBD1 (6 bases). The CDR3 sequence is CAISLQGSGEQFF. The CDR3 DNA is TGTGCCATCAGCCTACAGGGTTCCGGTGAGCAGTTCTTC.